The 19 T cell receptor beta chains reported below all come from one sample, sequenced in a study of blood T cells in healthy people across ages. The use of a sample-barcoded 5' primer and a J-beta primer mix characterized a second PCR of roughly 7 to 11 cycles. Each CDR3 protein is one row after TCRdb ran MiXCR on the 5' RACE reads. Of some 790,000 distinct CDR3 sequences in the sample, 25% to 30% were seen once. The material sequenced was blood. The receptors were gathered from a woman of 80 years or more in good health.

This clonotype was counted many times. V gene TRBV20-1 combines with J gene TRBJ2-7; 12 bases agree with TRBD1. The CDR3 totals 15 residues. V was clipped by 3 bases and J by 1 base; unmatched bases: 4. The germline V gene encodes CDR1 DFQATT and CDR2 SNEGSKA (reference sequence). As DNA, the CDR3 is TGCAGTGCTAGCGGGACAGGGGGCCTTTCCTACGAGCAGTACTTC. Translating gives CSASGTGGLSYEQYF.

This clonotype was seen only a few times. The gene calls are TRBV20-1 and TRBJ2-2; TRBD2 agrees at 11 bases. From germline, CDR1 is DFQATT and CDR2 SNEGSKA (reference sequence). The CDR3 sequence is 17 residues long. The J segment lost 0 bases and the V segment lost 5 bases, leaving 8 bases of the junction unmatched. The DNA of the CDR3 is TGCAGTGCTTCCGCGACTAGCGGGGCGTCGAACACCGGGGAGCTGTTTTTT. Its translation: CSASATSGASNTGELFF.

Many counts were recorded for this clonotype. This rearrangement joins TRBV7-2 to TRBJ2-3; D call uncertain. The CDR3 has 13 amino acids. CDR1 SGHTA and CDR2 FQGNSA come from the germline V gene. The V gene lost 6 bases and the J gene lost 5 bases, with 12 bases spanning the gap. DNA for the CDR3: TGTGCCAGCAGTGGTGCTAGGGAAGATACGCAGTATTTT. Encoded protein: CASSGAREDTQYF.

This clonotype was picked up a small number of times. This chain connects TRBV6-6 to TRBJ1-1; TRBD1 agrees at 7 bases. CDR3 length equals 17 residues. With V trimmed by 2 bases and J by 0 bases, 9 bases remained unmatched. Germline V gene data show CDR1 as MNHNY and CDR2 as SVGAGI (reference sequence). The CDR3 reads CASSYTAGTEMNTEAFF. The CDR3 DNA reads TGTGCCAGCAGTTACACCGCCGGGACAGAGATGAACACTGAAGCTTTCTTT.

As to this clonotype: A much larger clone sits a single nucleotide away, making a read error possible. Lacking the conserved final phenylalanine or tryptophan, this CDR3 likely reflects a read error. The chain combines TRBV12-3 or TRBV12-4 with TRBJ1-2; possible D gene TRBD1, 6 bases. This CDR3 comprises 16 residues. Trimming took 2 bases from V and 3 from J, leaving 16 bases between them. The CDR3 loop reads CASSLKGGGFDYGYTC. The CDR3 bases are TGTGCCAGCAGTTTAAAAGGAGGGGGATTCGACTATGGCTACACCTGC.

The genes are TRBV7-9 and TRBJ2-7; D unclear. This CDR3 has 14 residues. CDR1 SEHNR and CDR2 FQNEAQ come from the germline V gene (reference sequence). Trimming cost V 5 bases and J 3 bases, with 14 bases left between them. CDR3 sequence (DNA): TGTGCCAGCAGCCTACGAAGTAAAGGCTACGAGCAGTACTTC. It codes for CASSLRSKGYEQYF.

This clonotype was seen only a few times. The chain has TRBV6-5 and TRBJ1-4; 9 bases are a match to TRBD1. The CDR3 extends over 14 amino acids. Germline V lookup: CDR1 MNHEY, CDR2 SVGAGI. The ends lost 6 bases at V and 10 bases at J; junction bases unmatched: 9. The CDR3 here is CASSWGQGGGKLFF. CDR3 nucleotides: TGTGCCAGCAGCTGGGGACAGGGCGGTGGAAAACTGTTTTTT.

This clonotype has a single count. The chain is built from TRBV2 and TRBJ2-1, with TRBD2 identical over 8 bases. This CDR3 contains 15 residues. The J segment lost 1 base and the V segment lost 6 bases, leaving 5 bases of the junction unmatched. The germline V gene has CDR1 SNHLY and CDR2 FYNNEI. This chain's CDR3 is CASSVAGRSYNEQFF. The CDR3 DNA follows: TGTGCCAGCAGCGTAGCGGGGAGATCCTACAATGAGCAGTTCTTC.

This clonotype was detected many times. CDR3 DNA: TGTGCCAGCAGCGGGACAGGAGAAAATCAGCCCCAGCATTTT. It yields the protein CASSGTGENQPQHF. This chain joins TRBV6-1 and TRBJ1-5, with 8 bases identical to TRBD1. The V gene's germline CDR1 is MNHNS and CDR2 SASEGT. V dropped 6 bases and J dropped 4; count of bases not matched to a gene: 5. CDR3 length: 14 amino acids.

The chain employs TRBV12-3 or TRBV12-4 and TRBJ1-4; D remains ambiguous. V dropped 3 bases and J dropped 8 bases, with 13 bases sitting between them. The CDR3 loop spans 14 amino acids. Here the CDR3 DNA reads TGTGCCAGCAGTTTGTCGGGGTCCGGCGAAAAACTGTTTTTT. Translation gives CASSLSGSGEKLFF.

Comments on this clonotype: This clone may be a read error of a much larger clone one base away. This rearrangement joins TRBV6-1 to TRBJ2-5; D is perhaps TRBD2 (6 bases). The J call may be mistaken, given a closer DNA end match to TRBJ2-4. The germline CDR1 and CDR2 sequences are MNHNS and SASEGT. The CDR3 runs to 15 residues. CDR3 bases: TGTGCCAGCAGTGAGGGACTTAACGCCAAAAGCATTCAGTACTTC. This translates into CASSEGLNAKSIQYF.

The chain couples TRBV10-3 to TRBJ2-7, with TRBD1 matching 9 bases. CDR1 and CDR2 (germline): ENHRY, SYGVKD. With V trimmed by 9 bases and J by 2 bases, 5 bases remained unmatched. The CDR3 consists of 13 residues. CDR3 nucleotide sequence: TGTGCCATAGGGACAGGGTTTACCTACGAGCAGTACTTC. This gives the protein CAIGTGFTYEQYF.

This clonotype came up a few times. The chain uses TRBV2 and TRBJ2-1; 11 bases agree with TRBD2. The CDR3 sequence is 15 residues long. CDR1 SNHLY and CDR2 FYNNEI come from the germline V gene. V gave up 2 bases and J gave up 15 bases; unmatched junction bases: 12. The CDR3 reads CASSETVSGGAIPFF. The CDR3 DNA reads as TGTGCCAGCAGTGAAACTGTTAGCGGGGGGGCCATTCCGTTCTTC.

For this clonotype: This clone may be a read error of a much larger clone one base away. The CDR3 DNA reads as TGTGCCAGCAGCGTAGGTTCTGGGACGTGCTACGAGCAGTACTTC. It specifies CASSVGSGTCYEQYF. The gene calls are TRBV9 and TRBJ2-4; the D gene could be TRBD1 or TRBD2 (5 bases each). The J call is in doubt because the DNA end fits TRBJ2-7 better. CDR1 is SGDLS, CDR2 YYNGEE, per germline. The CDR3 has 15 amino acids.

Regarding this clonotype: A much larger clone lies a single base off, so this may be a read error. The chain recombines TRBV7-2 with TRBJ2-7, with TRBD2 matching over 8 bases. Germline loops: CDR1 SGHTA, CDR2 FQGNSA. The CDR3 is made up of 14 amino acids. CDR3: CASSRSGGTYKQYF. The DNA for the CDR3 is TGTGCCAGCAGCCGAAGCGGGGGTACCTACAAGCAGTACTTC.

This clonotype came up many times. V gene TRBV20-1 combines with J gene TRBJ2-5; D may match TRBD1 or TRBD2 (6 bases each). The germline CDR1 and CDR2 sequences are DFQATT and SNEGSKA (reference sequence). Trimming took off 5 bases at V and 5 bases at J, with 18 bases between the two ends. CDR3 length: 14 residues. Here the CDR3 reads CSAPPPGAGETQYF. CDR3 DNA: TGCAGTGCTCCCCCACCGGGGGCCGGGGAGACCCAGTACTTC.

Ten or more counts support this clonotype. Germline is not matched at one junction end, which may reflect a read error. The CDR3 DNA sequence: TGTGCCAGCAGCTTAGAAGTAGATCAGCCCCAGCATTTT. It specifies CASSLEVDQPQHF. The chain carries TRBV5-1 and TRBJ1-5, with D uncertain. This CDR3 is 13 amino acids long. Germline V gives CDR1 SGHRS, CDR2 YFSETQ. Complete variable domain (other parts from reference TRBV5-1 and TRBJ1-5): KAGVTQTPRYLIKTRGQQVTLSCSPISGHRSVSWYQQTPGQGLQFLFEYFSETQRNKGNFPGRFSGRQFSNSRSEMNVSTLELGDSALYLCASSLEVDQPQHFGDGTRLSIL.

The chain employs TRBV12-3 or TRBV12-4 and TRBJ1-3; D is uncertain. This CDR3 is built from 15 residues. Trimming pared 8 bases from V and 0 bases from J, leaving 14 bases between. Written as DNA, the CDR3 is TGTGCCAGCTGCCCCGACCGAGACTCTGGAAACACCATATATTTT. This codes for CASCPDRDSGNTIYF.

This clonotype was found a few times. CDR3 sequence (DNA): TGTGCCAGCAGTTCCCCGGACAGGGCCATAGATACGCAGTATTTT. Translation: CASSSPDRAIDTQYF. The rearrangement joins TRBV6-2 or TRBV6-3 to TRBJ2-3; the match to TRBD1 covers 8 bases. The CDR3 runs 15 residues. With 4 bases clipped from V and 5 bases from J, the junction kept 8 bases outside the gene matches. Germline V gene data show CDR1 as MNHEY and CDR2 as SVGEGT.